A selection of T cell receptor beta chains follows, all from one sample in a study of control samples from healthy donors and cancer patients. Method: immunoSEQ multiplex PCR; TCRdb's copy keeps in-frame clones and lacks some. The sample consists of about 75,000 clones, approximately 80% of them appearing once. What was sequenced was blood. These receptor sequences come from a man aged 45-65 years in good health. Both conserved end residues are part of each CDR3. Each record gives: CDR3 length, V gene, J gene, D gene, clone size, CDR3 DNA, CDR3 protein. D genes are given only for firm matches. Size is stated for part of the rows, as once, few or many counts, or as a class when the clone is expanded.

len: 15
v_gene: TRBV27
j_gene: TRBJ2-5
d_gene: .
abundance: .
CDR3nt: TGTGCCAGCAGTTCCAGGGAGGCGTGGGGGGAGACCCAGTACTTC
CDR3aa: CASSSREAWGETQYF

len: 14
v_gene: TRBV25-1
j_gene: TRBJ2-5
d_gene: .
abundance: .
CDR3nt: TGTGCCAGCAGTGAATACTCCTTACTAGAGACCCAGTACTTC
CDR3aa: CASSEYSLLETQYF

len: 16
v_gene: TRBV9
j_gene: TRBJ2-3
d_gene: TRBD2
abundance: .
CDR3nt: TGTGCCAGCAGCGCCGGACTAGCGGCCTCCACAGATACGCAGTATTTT
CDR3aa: CASSAGLAASTDTQYF

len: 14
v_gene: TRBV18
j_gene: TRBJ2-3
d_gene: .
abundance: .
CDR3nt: TGTGCCAGCTCAGCTCCGGGACTGGGAGATACGCAGTATTTT
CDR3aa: CASSAPGLGDTQYF

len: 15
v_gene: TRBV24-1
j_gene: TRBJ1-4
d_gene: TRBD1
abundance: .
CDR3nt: TGTGCCACCAGTGAGATACAGGGGCGGGAGGAAAAACTGTTTTTT
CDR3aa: CATSEIQGREEKLFF

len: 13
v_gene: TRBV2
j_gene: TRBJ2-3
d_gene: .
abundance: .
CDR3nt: TGTGCCAGCAGTGGGGACTCCACAGATACGCAGTATTTT
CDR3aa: CASSGDSTDTQYF

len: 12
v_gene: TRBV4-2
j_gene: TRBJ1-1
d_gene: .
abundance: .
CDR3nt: TGTGCCAGCAGCCAAGGCCACACTGAAGCTTTCTTT
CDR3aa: CASSQGHTEAFF

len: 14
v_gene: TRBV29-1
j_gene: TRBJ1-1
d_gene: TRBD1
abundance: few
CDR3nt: TGCAGCGTTATTAACAGGGGCGTTGGCACTGAAGCTTTCTTT
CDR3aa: CSVINRGVGTEAFF

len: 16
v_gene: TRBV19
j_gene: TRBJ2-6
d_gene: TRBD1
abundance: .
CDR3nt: TGTGCCAGCGACAGGGGTGGGCCCTCTGGGGCCAACGTCCTGACTTTC
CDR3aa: CASDRGGPSGANVLTF

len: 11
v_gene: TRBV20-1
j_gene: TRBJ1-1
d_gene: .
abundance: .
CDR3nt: TGCAGTGCTGACGGGGATTTAGAAGCTTTCTTT
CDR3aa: CSADGDLEAFF

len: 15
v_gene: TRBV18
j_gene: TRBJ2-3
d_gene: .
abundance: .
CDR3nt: TGTGCCAGCTCACCGTTTCAGGCCCACACAGATACGCAGTATTTT
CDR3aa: CASSPFQAHTDTQYF

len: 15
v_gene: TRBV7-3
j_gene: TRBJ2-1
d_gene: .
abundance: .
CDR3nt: TGTGCCAGCAGCTTAACGGATTTTGGGGTGGGTGAGCAGTTCTTC
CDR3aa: CASSLTDFGVGEQFF

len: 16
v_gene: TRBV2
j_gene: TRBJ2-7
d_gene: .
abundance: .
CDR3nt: TGTGCCAGCAGGGACACAGGGTTCCGGGACTCCTACGAGCAGTACTTC
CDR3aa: CASRDTGFRDSYEQYF

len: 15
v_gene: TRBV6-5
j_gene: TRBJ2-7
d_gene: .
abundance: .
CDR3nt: TGTGCCAGCAGTCGCGACATGCACAGGGCTTACGAGCAGTACTTC
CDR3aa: CASSRDMHRAYEQYF

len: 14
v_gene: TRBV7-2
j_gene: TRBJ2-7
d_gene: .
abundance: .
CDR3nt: TGTGCCAGCAGCTTAGAGGGTAGCCCCTACGAGCAGTACTTC
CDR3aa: CASSLEGSPYEQYF

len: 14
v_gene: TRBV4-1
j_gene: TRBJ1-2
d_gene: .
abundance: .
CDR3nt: TGCGCCAGCAGCCAAGAAGCGGGGATCGATGGCTACACCTTC
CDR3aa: CASSQEAGIDGYTF

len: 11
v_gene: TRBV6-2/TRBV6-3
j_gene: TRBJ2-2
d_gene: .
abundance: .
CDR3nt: TGTGCCAGCAGCCGTACCGGGGAGCTGTTTTTT
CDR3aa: CASSRTGELFF

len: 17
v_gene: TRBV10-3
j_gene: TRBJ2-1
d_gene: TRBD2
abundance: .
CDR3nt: TGTGCCATCAGTGGCGGACTAGCGGGAGTGGGGTACAATGAGCAGTTCTTC
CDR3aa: CAISGGLAGVGYNEQFF

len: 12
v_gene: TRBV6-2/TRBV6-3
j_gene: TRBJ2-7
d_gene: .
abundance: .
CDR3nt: TGTGCCAGCAGTTACCTAAACTACGAGCAGTACTTC
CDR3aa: CASSYLNYEQYF

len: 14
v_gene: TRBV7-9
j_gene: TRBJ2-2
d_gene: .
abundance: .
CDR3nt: TGTGCCAGCCGACAGACAACGAACACCGGGGAGCTGTTTTTT
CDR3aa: CASRQTTNTGELFF

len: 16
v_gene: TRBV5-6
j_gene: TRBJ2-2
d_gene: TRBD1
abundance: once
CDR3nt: TGTGCCAGCAGCGATGACAGGGGGCGATACACCGGGGAGCTGTTTTTT
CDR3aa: CASSDDRGRYTGELFF

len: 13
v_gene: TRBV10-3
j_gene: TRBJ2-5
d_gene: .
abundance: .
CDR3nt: TGTGCCATTGCACCGGGAGTCCAAGAGACCCAGTACTTC
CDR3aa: CAIAPGVQETQYF

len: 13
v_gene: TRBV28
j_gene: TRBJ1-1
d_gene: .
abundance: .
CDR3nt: TGTGCCAGCAGTCCCCCCCAGAGGGCTGAAGCTTTCTTT
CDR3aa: CASSPPQRAEAFF

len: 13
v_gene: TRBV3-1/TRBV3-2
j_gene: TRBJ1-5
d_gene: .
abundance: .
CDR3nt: TGTGCCAGCAGCCTCGCAGGCAATCAGCCCCAGCATTTT
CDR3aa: CASSLAGNQPQHF

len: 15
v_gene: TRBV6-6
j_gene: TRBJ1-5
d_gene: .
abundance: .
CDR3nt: TGTGCCAGCAGTTACGAAAGCCGAGTTGATCAGCCCCAGCATTTT
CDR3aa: CASSYESRVDQPQHF

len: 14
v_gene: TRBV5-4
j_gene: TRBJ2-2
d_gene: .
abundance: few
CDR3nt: TGTGCCAGCAGCTTAACAGGCGGGAACGGGGAGCTGTTTTTT
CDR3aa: CASSLTGGNGELFF

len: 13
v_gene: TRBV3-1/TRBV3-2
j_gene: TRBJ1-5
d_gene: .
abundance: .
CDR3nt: TGTGCCAGCAGCGACAGTCCTAATCAGCCCCAGCATTTT
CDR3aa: CASSDSPNQPQHF

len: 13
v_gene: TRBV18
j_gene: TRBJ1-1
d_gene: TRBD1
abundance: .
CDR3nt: TGTGCCAGCTCACCAAGGGACAGGGGAGAAGCTTTCTTT
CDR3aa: CASSPRDRGEAFF

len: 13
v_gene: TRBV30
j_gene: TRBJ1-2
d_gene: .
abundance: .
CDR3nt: TGTGCCTGGAGTGGTTACAGGAGCTATGGCTACACCTTC
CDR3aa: CAWSGYRSYGYTF

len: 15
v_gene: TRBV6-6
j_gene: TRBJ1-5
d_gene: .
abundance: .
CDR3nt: TGTGCCAGCAGTTACTCGAAAGCTTTCTATCAGCCCCAGCATTTT
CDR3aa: CASSYSKAFYQPQHF

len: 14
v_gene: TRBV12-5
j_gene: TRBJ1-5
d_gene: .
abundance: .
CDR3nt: TGTGCTAGTGGTTTGGTGGAGGGAAGTCAGCCCCAGCATTTT
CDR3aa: CASGLVEGSQPQHF

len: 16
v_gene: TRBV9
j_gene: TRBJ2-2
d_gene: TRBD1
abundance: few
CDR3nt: TGTGCCAGCAGCGTCCTACAGGGGGTCGACACCGGGGAGCTGTTTTTT
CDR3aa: CASSVLQGVDTGELFF

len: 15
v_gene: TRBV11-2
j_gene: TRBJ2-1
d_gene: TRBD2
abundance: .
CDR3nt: TGTGCCAGCAGCCCCAGGACTAGCGGGAGCTATGAGCAGTTCTTC
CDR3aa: CASSPRTSGSYEQFF

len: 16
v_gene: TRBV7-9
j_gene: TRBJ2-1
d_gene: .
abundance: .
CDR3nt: TGTGCCAGCAGCTTATTTGTGGGATTTGTGTACAATGAGCAGTTCTTC
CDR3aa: CASSLFVGFVYNEQFF

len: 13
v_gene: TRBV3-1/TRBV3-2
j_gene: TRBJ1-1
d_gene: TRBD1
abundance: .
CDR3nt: TGTGCCAGCAGACAGGGGGCCGGAGGGGAAGCTTTCTTT
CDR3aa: CASRQGAGGEAFF

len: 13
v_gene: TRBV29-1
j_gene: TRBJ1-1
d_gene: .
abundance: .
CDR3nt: TGCAGCGGAATGAGGAGTCGTGGGGCTGAAGCTTTCTTT
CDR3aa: CSGMRSRGAEAFF

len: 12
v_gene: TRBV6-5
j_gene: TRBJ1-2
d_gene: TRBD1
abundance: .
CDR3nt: TGTGCCAGCGGGAACAGGGGTTACGGCTACACCTTC
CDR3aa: CASGNRGYGYTF

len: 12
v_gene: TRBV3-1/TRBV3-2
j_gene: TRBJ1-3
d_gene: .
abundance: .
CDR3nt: TGTGCCAGCAGCCAAGAAGGAAACACCATATATTTT
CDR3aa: CASSQEGNTIYF

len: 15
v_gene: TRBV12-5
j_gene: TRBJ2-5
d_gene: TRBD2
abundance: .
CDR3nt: TGTGCTAGTGGTTTGGGACTAGCGGGAGAGGAGACCCAGTACTTC
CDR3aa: CASGLGLAGEETQYF

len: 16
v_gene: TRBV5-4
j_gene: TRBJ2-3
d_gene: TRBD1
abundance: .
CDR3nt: TGTGCCAGCAGCCCCCCCGGGACAGGGGGCGGGGATACGCAGTATTTT
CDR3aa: CASSPPGTGGGDTQYF

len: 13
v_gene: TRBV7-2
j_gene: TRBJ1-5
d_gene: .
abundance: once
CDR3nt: TGTGCCAGCAGCGCGTATAGCAATCAGCCCCAGCATTTT
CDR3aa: CASSAYSNQPQHF

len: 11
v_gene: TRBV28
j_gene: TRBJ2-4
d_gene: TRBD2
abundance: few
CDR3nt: TGTGCCAGCAGCGCGGGAGGACTACAGTACTTC
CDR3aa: CASSAGGLQYF

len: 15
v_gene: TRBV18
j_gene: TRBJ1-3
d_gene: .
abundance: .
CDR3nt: TGTGCCAGCTCACCCACAAGTGACCTTGGAAACACCATATATTTT
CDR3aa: CASSPTSDLGNTIYF

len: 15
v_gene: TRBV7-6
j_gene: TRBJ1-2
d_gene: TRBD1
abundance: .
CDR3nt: TGTGCCAGCAGCTCGCCGGGACAGGGGAACTATGGCTACACCTTC
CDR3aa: CASSSPGQGNYGYTF

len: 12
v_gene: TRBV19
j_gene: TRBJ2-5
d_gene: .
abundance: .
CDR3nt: TGTGCCAGTTCTCATAGTCAAGAGACCCAGTACTTC
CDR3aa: CASSHSQETQYF

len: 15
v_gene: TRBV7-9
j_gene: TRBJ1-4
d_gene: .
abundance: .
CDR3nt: TGTGCCAGCAGCTTAGGAGCAGGGTCTTCTGAAAAACTGTTTTTT
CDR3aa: CASSLGAGSSEKLFF

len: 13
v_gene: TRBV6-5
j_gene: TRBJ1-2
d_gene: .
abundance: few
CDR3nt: TGTGCCAGCAACCTTCTCAGCCACTATGGCTACACCTTC
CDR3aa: CASNLLSHYGYTF

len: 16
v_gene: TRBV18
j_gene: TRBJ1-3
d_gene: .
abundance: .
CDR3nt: TGTGCCAGCCCGCCTAGCGGGGCCAGGGCGATGGACACCATATATTTT
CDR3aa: CASPPSGARAMDTIYF

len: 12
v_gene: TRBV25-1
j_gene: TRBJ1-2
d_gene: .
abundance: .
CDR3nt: TGTGCCAGCAGGGAGACAGGTCTTGGCTACACCTTC
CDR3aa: CASRETGLGYTF

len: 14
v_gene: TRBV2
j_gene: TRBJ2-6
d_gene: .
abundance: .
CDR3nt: TGTGCCAGCGCTCGAGGGGCTGGGGCCAACGTCCTGACTTTC
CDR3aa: CASARGAGANVLTF

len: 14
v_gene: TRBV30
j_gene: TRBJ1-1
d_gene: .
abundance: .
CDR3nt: TGTGCCTGGAGTCACATTACGGGGAGCACTGAAGCTTTCTTT
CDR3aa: CAWSHITGSTEAFF

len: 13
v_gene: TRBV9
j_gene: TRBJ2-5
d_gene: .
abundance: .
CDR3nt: TGTGCCAGCAGCGTAGGCCTGCAAGAGACCCAGTACTTC
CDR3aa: CASSVGLQETQYF

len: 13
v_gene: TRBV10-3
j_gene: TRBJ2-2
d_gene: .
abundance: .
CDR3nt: TGTGCCATCAGTGGGATGAACACCGGGGAGCTGTTTTTT
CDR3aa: CAISGMNTGELFF

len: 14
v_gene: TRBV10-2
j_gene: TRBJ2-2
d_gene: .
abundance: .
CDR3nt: TGCGCCAGCGGCCCCCCACTCGAGGCCGGGGAGCTGTTTTTT
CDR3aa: CASGPPLEAGELFF